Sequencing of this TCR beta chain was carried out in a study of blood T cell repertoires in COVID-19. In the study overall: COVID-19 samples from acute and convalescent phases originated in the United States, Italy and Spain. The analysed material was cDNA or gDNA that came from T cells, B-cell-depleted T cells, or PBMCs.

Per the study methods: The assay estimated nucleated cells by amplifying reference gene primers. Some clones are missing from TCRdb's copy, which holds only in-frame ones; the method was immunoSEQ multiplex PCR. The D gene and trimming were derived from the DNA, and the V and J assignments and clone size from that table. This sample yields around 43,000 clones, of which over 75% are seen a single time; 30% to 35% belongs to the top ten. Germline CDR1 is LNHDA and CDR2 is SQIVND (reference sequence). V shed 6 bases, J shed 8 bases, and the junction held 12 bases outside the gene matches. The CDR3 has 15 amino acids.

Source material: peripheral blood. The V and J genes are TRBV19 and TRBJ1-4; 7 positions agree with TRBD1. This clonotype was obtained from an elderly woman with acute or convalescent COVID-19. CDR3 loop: CASRMIQGGGEKLFF. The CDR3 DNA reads TGTGCCAGTAGAATGATCCAGGGGGGAGGAGAAAAACTGTTTTTT.